Listed below are T cell receptor beta chains from one sample, sequenced in a study of T cells expressing NK-cell markers. TCRdb re-called the 5' RACE reads; one entry per CDR3 protein, DNA not given. This listing includes about 540,000 distinct CDR3 sequences. Sequenced sample: blood T cells: a sorted CD56 or NKG2C T cell subset, CD4+ or CD8+ T cells, or bulk PBMC T cells (not recorded which). All receptors derive from a man aged 18 to 30 in good health. CDR3s include the opening cysteine and the closing phenylalanine or tryptophan.

v_gene	len	j_gene	CDR3aa
TRBV18	18	TRBJ2-5	CASSPPRQGPITQETQYF
TRBV20-1	15	TRBJ2-3	CSAIRTASSTDTQYF
TRBV9	16	TRBJ1-6	CASSVDGRAGRTPLHF
TRBV12-3/TRBV12-4	14	TRBJ2-1	CASSVREVRGEQFF
TRBV20-1	14	TRBJ1-1	CSASGGQGVSEAFF
TRBV7-9	13	TRBJ2-1	CASSLGQGALRFF
TRBV4-1	18	TRBJ2-1	CASSQGHDLAGDYNEQFF
TRBV12-3/TRBV12-4	13	TRBJ2-7	CASSMGVTYEQYF
TRBV20-1	15	TRBJ2-7	CSARGWTAKPYEQYF
TRBV5-1	14	TRBJ2-1	CASSLRTLGGEQFF
TRBV15	17	TRBJ1-2	CATSRDRGTGTFYGYTF
TRBV3-1	16	TRBJ2-1	CASSPLRTSGRGEQFF
TRBV30	11	TRBJ2-3	CALQWPDTQYF
TRBV29-1	15	TRBJ1-4	CSVEESSGANEKLFF
TRBV7-2	15	TRBJ2-3	CASSLSGQGADTQYF
TRBV11-1	19	TRBJ2-3	CASSLIRPPKQELTDTQYF
TRBV7-2	17	TRBJ2-7	CASSTGGGAGESYEQYF
TRBV12-3/TRBV12-4	13	TRBJ2-2	CASSSGGGGELFF
TRBV7-2	20	TRBJ2-2	CASSLALSLTGTGNTGELFF
TRBV20-1	14	TRBJ2-1	CSAKLAGFSGEQFF
TRBV11-2	15	TRBJ2-3	CASGSSRGGTDTQYF
TRBV6-2/TRBV6-3	16	TRBJ2-7	CASSSKRTGNTYEQYF
TRBV12-3/TRBV12-4	14	TRBJ2-3	CASRRPITTDTQYF
TRBV27	14	TRBJ2-4	CASSLATNGDIQYF
TRBV20-1	12	TRBJ2-3	CSASGSGDTQYF
TRBV28	13	TRBJ1-1	CASSPRGITEAFF
TRBV11-2	16	TRBJ1-2	CASSSTHPDRDYGYTF
TRBV7-6	16	TRBJ2-2	CASSLALGDLGGELFF
TRBV15	12	TRBJ2-1	CAIGSLGNEQFF
TRBV5-8	12	TRBJ2-3	CASRLGGDTQYF
TRBV14	14	TRBJ1-2	CASSQVPQPYGYTF
TRBV2	15	TRBJ2-5	CASSETRGGQETQYF
TRBV20-1	15	TRBJ1-4	CSAREEGVTNEKLFF
TRBV7-2	13	TRBJ1-4	CASSLTWGEKLFF
TRBV20-1	15	TRBJ2-4	CSAREWTGAKNIQYF
TRBV5-1	18	TRBJ2-3	CASSSMGTGIYSTDTQYF
TRBV10-3	13	TRBJ2-1	CAISERTMDEQFF
TRBV3-1	17	TRBJ2-7	CASSQGPGSLAGREQYF
TRBV6-1	15	TRBJ2-3	CASSTLGGLTDTQYF
TRBV4-3	16	TRBJ2-4	CASSQGVGGLTHIQYF
TRBV18	17	TRBJ2-5	CASSPATGHNFQETQYF
TRBV20-1	15	TRBJ2-1	CSARVPTSGRSEQFF
TRBV15	17	TRBJ2-3	CATSRDYREVRTDTQYF
TRBV10-3	12	TRBJ1-4	CAISGDRVQLFF
TRBV7-3	13	TRBJ2-7	CASGGGLDGEQYF
TRBV29-1	14	TRBJ1-1	CSVEVKGPNTEAFF
TRBV4-2	14	TRBJ2-3	CASSPTGGTDTQYF
TRBV4-1	14	TRBJ1-2	CASSQGRGDYGYTF
TRBV15	19	TRBJ2-7	CATSRMGTISSTRGYEQYF
TRBV6-1	14	TRBJ2-3	CASKIGLSTDTQYF
TRBV29-1	14	TRBJ2-6	CSVLQLPGANVLTF
TRBV29-1	11	TRBJ1-1	CSVETGGTAFF
TRBV14	17	TRBJ2-1	CASSRFIQPSSYNEQFF
TRBV24-1	14	TRBJ2-1	CATSEEDRWDEQFF